A selection of T cell receptor beta chains follows, all from one sample in a study of chemoradiotherapy in HPV16-positive cancers. Method: immunoSEQ multiplex PCR; TCRdb's copy keeps in-frame clones and lacks some. The data hold just over 900 clones, with approximately 80% observed a single time. This specimen consisted of tumor tissue, obtained from a patient who underwent chemoradiotherapy. The source is a human donor with HPV-associated anogenital cancer. CDR3s include the opening cysteine and the closing phenylalanine or tryptophan. A D gene is named only where the DNA matches it firmly. Expanded clones are given a class, and other clones once, few, many or no size at all.

TRBJ2-7 14 - - TRBV11-3 CASSFYYKAYEQYF TGTGCCAGCAGCTTTTATTACAAGGCTTACGAGCAGTACTTC
TRBJ2-3 18 TRBD2 once TRBV7-6 CASSTGLAGGLRTDTQYF TGTGCCAGCAGCACCGGACTAGCGGGGGGCCTACGCACAGATACGCAGTATTTT
TRBJ2-7 8 - - TRBV11-2 CASNEQYF TGTGCCAGTAACGAGCAGTACTTC
TRBJ1-4 15 - - TRBV19 CASAPGPGFSEKLFF TGTGCCAGTGCACCGGGCCCCGGTTTCAGTGAAAAACTGTTTTTT
TRBJ1-1 12 - once TRBV6-1 CASRVVGTEAFF TGTGCCAGCAGAGTAGTTGGCACTGAAGCTTTCTTT
TRBJ2-3 18 - - TRBV4-2 CASSQDGDAQPVADTQYF TGTGCCAGCAGCCAAGACGGGGACGCACAGCCAGTCGCAGATACGCAGTATTTT
TRBJ2-3 12 - - TRBV7-2 CASSSPHGTQYF TGTGCCAGCAGCTCCCCTCATGGTACGCAGTATTTT
TRBJ1-6 16 TRBD1 - TRBV7-6 CASSLGSRGANSPLHF TGTGCCAGCAGCTTAGGATCCAGGGGGGCCAATTCACCCCTCCACTTT
TRBJ2-7 14 - once TRBV9 CASSVSPVHYEQYF TGTGCCAGCAGCGTCTCCCCCGTCCACTACGAGCAGTACTTC
TRBJ2-1 14 - once TRBV6-1 CASSGTAPYNEQFF TGTGCCAGCAGTGGGACAGCACCCTACAATGAGCAGTTCTTC
TRBJ2-1 12 TRBD1 - TRBV7-9 CASSYSTGEQFF TGTGCCAGCAGCTATTCGACAGGGGAGCAGTTCTTC
TRBJ1-1 14 - - TRBV7-2 CASSPRLSRTEAFF TGTGCCAGCAGCCCTCGACTTTCGAGGACTGAAGCTTTCTTT
TRBJ2-7 15 TRBD1 - TRBV25-1 CASSELGQGDYEQYF TGTGCCAGCAGTGAACTGGGACAGGGGGACTACGAGCAGTACTTC
TRBJ2-6 15 - - TRBV7-9 CASSFSLPGANVLTF TGTGCCAGCAGCTTTTCTCTTCCTGGGGCCAACGTCCTGACTTTC
TRBJ1-1 14 - large TRBV11-2 CASSLQHRNTEAFF TGTGCCAGCAGCTTACAGCACAGGAACACTGAAGCTTTCTTT
TRBJ2-5 13 - once TRBV7-3 CASSLAAQETQYF TGTGCCAGCAGCTTAGCAGCGCAAGAGACCCAGTACTTC
TRBJ1-4 16 TRBD1 once TRBV4-2 CASSQGPGQGSEKLFF TGTGCCAGCAGCCAAGGCCCTGGACAGGGGAGTGAAAAACTGTTTTTT
TRBJ1-5 13 TRBD1 once TRBV30 CAWSTGGLQPQHF TGTGCCTGGAGTACAGGGGGCCTACAGCCCCAGCATTTT
TRBJ2-3 16 TRBD1 large TRBV7-9 CASSLPRTGSTDTQYF TGTGCCAGCAGCTTACCTCGGACAGGGAGCACAGATACGCAGTATTTT
TRBJ2-5 15 - once TRBV11-3 CASSLARGSGETQYF TGTGCCAGCAGCTTAGCCAGGGGCTCGGGGGAGACCCAGTACTTC
TRBJ2-1 15 TRBD2 few TRBV4-2 CASLGLAGGPSEQFF TGTGCCAGCTTGGGGCTAGCGGGGGGCCCGTCTGAGCAGTTCTTC
TRBJ1-2 14 - - TRBV6-6 CASSPQGRDYGYTF TGTGCCAGCAGTCCCCAGGGACGGGACTATGGCTACACCTTC
TRBJ1-3 14 - - TRBV6-5 CASSGRSSGNTIYF TGTGCCAGCAGCGGGCGAAGCTCTGGAAACACCATATATTTT
TRBJ1-1 12 - - TRBV29-1 CSVEDRNTEAFF TGCAGCGTTGAAGACCGGAACACTGAAGCTTTCTTT
TRBJ1-6 14 - few TRBV19 CASRRDGEYSPLHF TGTGCCAGTAGGAGGGACGGAGAATATTCACCCCTCCACTTT
TRBJ1-2 15 TRBD1 - TRBV2 CASASDRRDNYGYTF TGTGCCAGCGCGTCGGACAGGCGGGACAACTATGGCTACACCTTC
TRBJ1-6 15 TRBD1 - TRBV5-4 CASSKGQLINSPLHF TGTGCCAGCAGCAAGGGACAGCTAATTAATTCACCCCTCCACTTT
TRBJ2-1 15 - few TRBV7-2 CASSLDRLLYNEQFF TGTGCCAGCAGCTTAGATCGGCTGCTGTACAATGAGCAGTTCTTC
TRBJ2-3 14 - - TRBV6-5 CASSRGPHTDTQYF TGTGCCAGCAGTCGGGGCCCTCACACAGATACGCAGTATTTT
TRBJ2-3 12 - - TRBV14 CASSQELRAQYF TGTGCCAGCAGCCAAGAATTAAGAGCGCAGTATTTT
TRBJ2-7 12 - - TRBV27 CASSLEGREQYF TGTGCCAGCAGTTTAGAGGGGAGGGAGCAGTACTTC
TRBJ1-5 14 - few TRBV5-6 CASTVYYSNQPQHF TGTGCCAGCACAGTTTACTATAGCAATCAGCCCCAGCATTTT
TRBJ2-1 14 TRBD1 - TRBV19 CASSIQGAYNEQFF TGTGCCAGTAGTATACAGGGGGCGTACAATGAGCAGTTCTTC
TRBJ1-1 13 - - TRBV28 CASIFRGWSEAFF TGTGCCAGCATCTTTCGAGGGTGGAGTGAAGCTTTCTTT
TRBJ1-4 13 TRBD1 - TRBV10-3 CAISGGGNEKLFF TGTGCCATCAGTGGAGGGGGCAATGAAAAACTGTTTTTT
TRBJ2-3 16 - - TRBV5-1 CASSLRAWDGTDTQYF TGCGCCAGCAGCTTGAGGGCCTGGGACGGCACAGATACGCAGTATTTT
TRBJ2-3 12 - few TRBV13 CASSTGTDTQYF TGTGCCAGCAGCACCGGAACAGATACGCAGTATTTT
TRBJ1-2 15 - once TRBV5-4 CASSSLRWTSYGYTF TGTGCCAGCAGCTCCCTACGATGGACCAGCTATGGCTACACCTTC
TRBJ2-4 17 TRBD1 once TRBV27 CASSPLGQGLGKNIQYF TGTGCCAGCAGTCCCCTGGGACAGGGGTTGGGCAAAAACATTCAGTACTTC
TRBJ1-2 13 - - TRBV5-5 CASSLRGDYGYTF TGTGCCAGCAGCTTGCGGGGTGACTATGGCTACACCTTC
TRBJ1-5 16 TRBD1 - TRBV10-3 CAIREDGQGDNQPQHF TGTGCCATCAGGGAAGACGGACAGGGGGATAATCAGCCCCAGCATTTT
TRBJ1-2 14 TRBD1 - TRBV18 CASSLTRDSDGYTF TGTGCCAGCTCACTAACCCGGGACAGCGATGGCTACACCTTC
TRBJ2-1 15 - few TRBV5-6 CASSLGMRQGHEQFF TGTGCCAGCAGCCTGGGAATGAGGCAGGGGCATGAGCAGTTCTTC
TRBJ1-5 15 - - TRBV6-6 CASSYVGDRNQPQHF TGTGCCAGCAGTTACGTAGGGGACCGGAATCAGCCCCAGCATTTT
TRBJ2-1 15 TRBD1 few TRBV13 CASSRVGDSYNEQFF TGTGCCAGCAGCCGGGTGGGGGACAGTTACAATGAGCAGTTCTTC
TRBJ1-2 13 - - TRBV6-5 CASMGNAPDGYTF TGTGCCAGCATGGGCAACGCCCCGGATGGCTACACCTTC
TRBJ2-7 15 TRBD1 once TRBV27 CASSFTGQGAYEQYF TGTGCCAGCAGTTTCACCGGACAGGGGGCCTACGAGCAGTACTTC
TRBJ2-7 17 - - TRBV4-1 CASSQATGQQNPYEQYF TGCGCCAGCAGCCAAGCAACCGGACAGCAGAATCCCTACGAGCAGTACTTC
TRBJ2-3 13 - - TRBV5-1 CASSLLDTDTQYF TGCGCCAGCAGCTTGTTGGACACAGATACGCAGTATTTT